This entry describes one T cell receptor (beta chain). The sample originates from a study of blood T cell repertoires in COVID-19. Background on the study: The study drew acute and convalescent COVID-19 samples from the United States, Italy and Spain. The cDNA or gDNA used as material had been derived from T cells, B-cell-depleted T cells, or PBMCs.

This CDR3 region has 16 residues. Germline CDR1 SGHRS, CDR2 YFSETQ. V was shortened by 4 bases and J by 1 base, with 17 bases between the two germline ends. Source study methods: Nucleated cell number was recorded as an estimate derived from reference gene primer amplification. The table came from immunoSEQ multiplex PCR; TCRdb's copy has only in-frame clones and leaves some out. V and J calls and clone size are those listed in that table; D and trimming were worked out from the DNA. Of about 85,000 clones listed, roughly 80% are singletons. This rearrangement joins TRBV5-1 to TRBJ1-2, with D possibly TRBD1 on 6 matching bases. The material sequenced was peripheral blood. The receptor was derived from a human donor in a cohort sampled during active COVID-19. The DNA for the CDR3 is TGCGCCAGCAGCCAGTACGGGGACATCCTTAACTATGGCTACACCTTC. The encoded protein is CASSQYGDILNYGYTF.